These 27 T cell receptor beta chains share one sample of origin, sequenced in a study of human T cells and chemical hapten exposure. The time point was: patch test 2, 6 weeks after DPC sensitization. Treatment given: therapeutic diphenylcyclopropenone sensitization with weekly scalp DPC. TCRdb reanalysed the RACE reads using MiXCR and keeps one entry per CDR3 protein. The sample lists approximately 97,000 distinct CDR3 sequences, approximately 10% occurring once. The sequences come from whole blood, collected in connection with sensitization to the hapten diphenylcyclopropenone (DPC). These receptors all come from a woman aged 40 to 49 with alopecia areata. Some clones in this sample may be carry-over from other donors' samples.

V and J are TRBV2 and TRBJ2-3, with TRBD2 matching over 8 bases. Germline V gene data show CDR1 as SNHLY and CDR2 as FYNNEI. The junction had 8 bases not matched to a gene; V was cut back by 6 bases and J by 3 bases. The CDR3 length is 15 residues. This CDR3 is CASSGRGGRTDTQYF. CDR3 in DNA: TGTGCCAGCAGCGGACGGGGGGGCAGGACAGATACGCAGTATTTT.

This clonotype was recorded many times. The chain combines TRBV5-1 with TRBJ1-1; D uncertain. V was cut by 0 bases and J by 0 bases, with 6 bases left in between. The CDR3 totals 14 residues. Germline V lookup: CDR1 SGHRS, CDR2 YFSETQ. The CDR3 nucleotides read TGCGCCAGCAGCTTGGACGGTATGAACACTGAAGCTTTCTTT. Protein product: CASSLDGMNTEAFF.

The chain couples TRBV19 to TRBJ1-5; 10 nucleotides align to TRBD1. The CDR3 covers 15 residues. The germline CDR1 and CDR2 sequences are LNHDA and SQIVND (reference sequence). V lost 6 bases to trimming and J lost 5 bases; unmatched junction nucleotides: 7. The CDR3 bases are TGTGCCAGTAGCCCCGGGACAGGGGCCCATCAGCCCCAGCATTTT. Translation: CASSPGTGAHQPQHF.

There are a few counts of this clonotype. CDR3 in amino acids: CATSREGGTSGRASSYEQYF. CDR3 nucleotide sequence: TGTGCCACCAGCAGGGAAGGTGGGACTAGCGGGAGGGCGAGCTCCTACGAGCAGTACTTC. The gene calls are TRBV15 and TRBJ2-7; TRBD2 agrees at 16 bases. The trim removed 3 bases at V and 0 bases at J, leaving 11 bases unmatched. Germline V gives CDR1 LNHNV, CDR2 YYDKDF (reference sequence). The CDR3 consists of 20 residues.

This clonotype has ten or more counts. This chain joins TRBV6-6 and TRBJ2-7, with D perhaps matching TRBD2 (6 bases). This CDR3 is built from 16 residues. Germline V gene data show CDR1 as MNHNY and CDR2 as SVGAGI (reference sequence). V lost 5 bases to trimming and J lost 4 bases, with 21 bases between them. The CDR3 reads CASSRGLLESGYEQYF. Here the CDR3 DNA reads TGTGCCAGCAGTCGCGGACTTCTTGAGAGCGGGTACGAGCAGTACTTC.

This chain joins TRBV20-1 and TRBJ2-3; D is ambiguous. Germline-derived CDR1 and CDR2 are DFQATT and SNEGSKA (reference sequence). There are 11 residues in the CDR3. V was pared by 4 bases and J by 3 bases, with 5 bases between. For the CDR3, the DNA is TGCAGTGCTACCCTGACAGATACGCAGTATTTT. Translation: CSATLTDTQYF.

The table lists this clonotype with a count of one. At one end the junction does not follow the germline gene, possibly because of a read error. The chain combines TRBV13 with TRBJ1-3, with no clear D. The CDR3 loop spans 16 amino acids. CDR1 is PRHDT and CDR2 is FYEKMQ in the germline V gene (reference sequence). The CDR3 protein is CTSSLSSSHSGNTIYF. CDR3 bases: TGTACCAGCAGCTTAAGCAGCTCACACTCTGGAAACACCATATATTTT.

The rearrangement uses TRBV6-5 and TRBJ2-1; TRBD2 aligns across 9 bases. The CDR3 consists of 16 residues. From germline, CDR1 is MNHEY and CDR2 SVGAGI. J gave up 3 bases and V 2 bases, and 5 bases lay outside the gene matches. Written as DNA, the CDR3 is TGTGCCAGCAGTTACATGGCGGGGGGGGTCTACAATGAGCAGTTCTTC. Amino acid sequence: CASSYMAGGVYNEQFF.

The sample holds a few counts of this clonotype. The V call is TRBV4-2, the J call TRBJ2-5; 11 positions match TRBD2. This CDR3 is built from 16 residues. Germline loops: CDR1 LGHNA, CDR2 YNFKEQ. Losses at the gene ends were 4 bases for V and 1 base for J; bases not matched to a gene: 5. The DNA for the CDR3 is TGTGCCAGCAGCCCGGGGACTAGCGGACGCCAAGAGACCCAGTACTTC. Its translation is CASSPGTSGRQETQYF.

This chain uses TRBV4-2 with TRBJ2-2; D is unclear. The germline CDR1 and CDR2 sequences are LGHNA and YNFKEQ. This CDR3 spans 16 amino acids. Trimming took off 2 bases at V and 6 bases at J, with 16 bases between the two ends. This CDR3 is CASSQPTANRPGELFF. CDR3 in DNA: TGTGCCAGCAGCCAACCCACGGCTAACCGCCCCGGGGAGCTGTTTTTT.

This clonotype has ten or more counts. V usage is TRBV29-1 and J usage is TRBJ2-1; no clear D. The V end lost 4 bases, the J end lost 0 bases, and 7 bases lay between the germline ends. CDR1 SQVTM and CDR2 ANQGSEA come from the germline V gene. The CDR3 totals 13 residues. This chain's CDR3 is CSVVRSSYNEQFF. CDR3 nucleotides: TGCAGCGTTGTCAGGAGCTCCTACAATGAGCAGTTCTTC.

The chain is built from TRBV6-2 or TRBV6-3 and TRBJ2-1; TRBD1 might be the D (7 bases). Germline CDR1 MNHEY, CDR2 SVGEGT. Trimming took off 7 bases at V and 8 bases at J, with 18 bases between the two ends. The CDR3 runs 14 residues. This chain's CDR3 is CASNSGGNRDEQFF. The CDR3 DNA sequence: TGTGCCAGCAACTCAGGGGGGAATCGGGATGAGCAGTTCTTC.

This clonotype was seen only a few times. This chain joins TRBV4-1 and TRBJ1-3; D possibly corresponds to TRBD1 (5 bases). The CDR3 totals 15 residues. The V end was cut by 2 bases, the J end by 2 bases, with 10 bases between. Germline V gives CDR1 MGHRA, CDR2 YSYEKL. The DNA of the CDR3 is TGCGCCAGCAGCCAATTGGGACTAACTGGAAACACCATATATTTT. Translating gives CASSQLGLTGNTIYF.

J is TRBJ2-4 and V is TRBV11-2; TRBD1 aligns across 8 bases. J lost 1 base, V lost 6 bases, and 5 bases had no gene match. The germline gives CDR1 SGHAT, CDR2 FQNNGV. This CDR3 comprises 15 residues. DNA of the CDR3: TGTGCCAGCAGTACAAGACAGGGGGCCAAAAACATTCAGTACTTC. It encodes CASSTRQGAKNIQYF.

This clonotype appeared many times. The rearrangement uses TRBV4-2 and TRBJ2-7, with TRBD2 matching over 14 bases. The V segment lost 0 bases and the J segment 6 bases; nucleotides outside the gene matches: 4. This CDR3 has 16 amino acids. Germline assignment: CDR1 LGHNA and CDR2 YNFKEQ. For the CDR3, the DNA is TGTGCCAGCAGCCAAGATTTGGGACTAGCGGGAGCCGAGCAGTACTTC. Its protein is CASSQDLGLAGAEQYF.

This clonotype was seen a few times. The chain recombines TRBV14 with TRBJ2-1; either TRBD1 or TRBD2 may fit D (5 bases each). The V gene lost 0 bases and the J gene lost 6 bases, with 18 bases spanning the gap. This CDR3 is built from 17 residues. Germline CDR1 SGHDN, CDR2 FVKESK. DNA for the CDR3: TGTGCCAGCAGCCAAGATCAGGGTCGGACTGAGAGCAATGAGCAGTTCTTC. Translation gives CASSQDQGRTESNEQFF.

This chain uses TRBV28 with TRBJ1-2, with D possibly TRBD1 on 5 matching bases. Germline loops: CDR1 MDHEN, CDR2 SYDVKM. V was shortened by 7 bases and J by 8 bases, with 14 bases between the two germline ends. CDR3 length equals 12 residues. CDR3 DNA: TGTGCCAGCATGTTCCAGGGTCAAGGCTACACCTTC. Its translation: CASMFQGQGYTF.

The sample holds many counts of this clonotype. The chain combines TRBV19 with TRBJ2-2, with a tentative D call TRBD2 (5 bases). Germline CDR1 and CDR2: LNHDA and SQIVND (reference sequence). The CDR3 covers 14 residues. V lost 5 bases and J 4 bases, leaving 11 bases between the germline ends. CDR3 sequence (DNA): TGTGCCAGTAGTTTAAGTGGAGGCACCGGGGAGCTGTTTTTT. Protein: CASSLSGGTGELFF.

V is TRBV27 and J is TRBJ2-1; TRBD2 agrees at 7 bases. The CDR3 consists of 14 residues. Trimming took 9 bases from V and 4 from J; bases not matched to a gene: 9. Germline-derived CDR1 and CDR2 are MNHEY and SMNVEV (reference sequence). The CDR3 sequence is CASWGLADYNEQFF. DNA of the CDR3: TGTGCCAGTTGGGGTCTAGCGGATTACAATGAGCAGTTCTTC.

CDR3 in amino acids: CASSPPGYGYTF. The CDR3, as DNA: TGTGCCAGCAGTCCCCCAGGCTATGGCTACACCTTC. J is TRBJ1-2 and V is TRBV28; D remains ambiguous. The V end was cut by 5 bases, the J end by 4 bases, with 8 bases between. Germline CDR1 is MDHEN and CDR2 is SYDVKM. CDR3 length equals 12 residues.

This clonotype has only a few counts. The rearrangement links TRBV7-9 to TRBJ1-1; D gene unclear. Germline CDR1 and CDR2: SEHNR and FQNEAQ (reference sequence). The CDR3 is made up of 13 amino acids. V was pared by 8 bases and J by 2 bases, with 12 bases between. The CDR3 bases are TGTGCCAGCCAAGGGCAGGTCAACACTGAAGCTTTCTTT. This sequence encodes CASQGQVNTEAFF.

This chain connects TRBV12-3 or TRBV12-4 to TRBJ1-5; D might be TRBD1 (5 bases). Deletions cut 7 bases from V and 2 bases from J, with 15 bases between. The CDR3 runs to 15 residues. In DNA form, the CDR3 reads TGTGCCAGCACCTGGGGGATGAGTCGCAATCAGCCCCAGCATTTT. Protein sequence: CASTWGMSRNQPQHF.

This clonotype was detected ten times or more. This rearrangement joins TRBV29-1 to TRBJ2-7; no firm D call. Trimming removed 4 bases from V and 4 bases from J, with 8 bases in between. The CDR3 loop spans 11 amino acids. From germline, CDR1 is SQVTM and CDR2 ANQGSEA. This chain's CDR3 is CSVAHAYEQYF. The DNA for the CDR3 is TGCAGCGTTGCACACGCGTACGAGCAGTACTTC.

The chain joins TRBV20-1 to TRBJ1-1; no clear D gene. CDR1 DFQATT and CDR2 SNEGSKA come from the germline V gene (reference sequence). V was trimmed by 4 bases and J by 1 base, leaving 16 bases between them. CDR3 size: 15 residues. CDR3 sequence reads: CSATAMTSGNTEAFF. The CDR3 nucleotides read TGCAGTGCTACCGCCATGACATCCGGGAACACTGAAGCTTTCTTT.

This clonotype was seen a handful of times. V usage is TRBV18 and J usage is TRBJ1-6; TRBD1 matches at 8 bases. In germline, CDR1 is KGHSH, CDR2 LQKENI. The CDR3 is 15 residues long. Trimming at V came to 6 bases and at J to 5 bases, leaving 6 bases not matched to a gene. CDR3 coding DNA: TGTGCCAGCTCGGTGGACAGGGCTAATAATTCACCCCTCCACTTT. Its protein is CASSVDRANNSPLHF.

This clonotype was found a few times. CDR3 in amino acids: CASSLDFIMREKNEQFF. The CDR3 DNA follows: TGTGCCAGCAGCTTAGATTTTATCATGCGGGAGAAAAATGAGCAGTTCTTC. This chain connects TRBV11-2 to TRBJ2-1, with 7 bases lining up with TRBD2. The CDR3 consists of 17 residues. CDR1 SGHAT and CDR2 FQNNGV come from the germline V gene. After removal of 0 bases from V and 7 bases from J, the junction contained 12 bases not matched to a gene.

The chain combines TRBV28 with TRBJ1-5, with TRBD1 matching 8 bases. Germline V gives CDR1 MDHEN, CDR2 SYDVKM. V lost 7 bases, J lost 4 bases, and 9 bases stayed unmatched. The CDR3 is made up of 15 amino acids. The CDR3 loop is CASTIRQGWNQPQHF. The CDR3 DNA reads TGTGCCAGCACCATTAGACAGGGGTGGAATCAGCCCCAGCATTTT.